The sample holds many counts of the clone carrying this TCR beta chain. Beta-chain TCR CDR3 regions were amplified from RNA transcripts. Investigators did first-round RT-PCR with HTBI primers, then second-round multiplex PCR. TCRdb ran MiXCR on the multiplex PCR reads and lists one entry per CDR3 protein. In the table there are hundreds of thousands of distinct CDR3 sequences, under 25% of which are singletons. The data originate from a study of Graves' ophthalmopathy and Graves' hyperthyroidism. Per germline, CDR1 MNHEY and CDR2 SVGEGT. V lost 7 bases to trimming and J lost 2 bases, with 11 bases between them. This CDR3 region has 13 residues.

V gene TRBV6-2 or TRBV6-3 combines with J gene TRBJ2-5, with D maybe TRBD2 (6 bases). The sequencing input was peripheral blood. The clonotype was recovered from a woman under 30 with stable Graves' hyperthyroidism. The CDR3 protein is CASISGFQETQYF. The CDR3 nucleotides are TGTGCCAGCATTAGCGGCTTTCAAGAGACCCAGTACTTC.